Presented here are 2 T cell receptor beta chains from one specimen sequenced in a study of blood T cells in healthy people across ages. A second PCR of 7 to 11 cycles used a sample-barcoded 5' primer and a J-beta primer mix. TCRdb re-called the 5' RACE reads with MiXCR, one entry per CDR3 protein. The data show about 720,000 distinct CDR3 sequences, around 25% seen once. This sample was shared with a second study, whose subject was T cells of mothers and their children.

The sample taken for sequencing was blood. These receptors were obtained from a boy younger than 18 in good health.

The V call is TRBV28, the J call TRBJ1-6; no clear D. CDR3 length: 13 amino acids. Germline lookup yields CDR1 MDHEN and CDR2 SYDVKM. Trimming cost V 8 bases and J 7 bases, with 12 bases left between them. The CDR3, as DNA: TGTGCCAGCGGACTGGACTTAAATTCACCCCTCCACTTT. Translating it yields CASGLDLNSPLHF. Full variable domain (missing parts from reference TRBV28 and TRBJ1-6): DVKVTQSSRYLVKRTGEKVFLECVQDMDHENMFWYRQDPGLGLRLIYFSYDVKMKEKGDIPEGYSVSREKKERFSLILESASTNQTSMYLCASGLDLNSPLHFGNGTRLTVT.

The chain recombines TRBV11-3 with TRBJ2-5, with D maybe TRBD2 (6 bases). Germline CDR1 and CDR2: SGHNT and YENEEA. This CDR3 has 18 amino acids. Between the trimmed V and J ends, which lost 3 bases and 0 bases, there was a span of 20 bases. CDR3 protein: CASSLGTGRFGYQETQYF. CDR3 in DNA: TGTGCCAGCAGCTTGGGGACTGGGCGCTTTGGGTACCAAGAGACCCAGTACTTC.